This passage covers 11 T cell receptor beta chains from one sample sequenced in a study of vaccination and CD4 T cells after COVID-19. Their recognized antigens are unknown. Treatment described: approximately 11-day PBMC culture with coronavirus spike peptide pools or control peptides (ViraFEST assay). Sequencing of cultured CD4+ T cell DNA used the Oncomine TCR Beta short-read assay. TCRdb called the PCR reads again in MiXCR, with one record for every CDR3 protein. Of 20,000 to 30,000 distinct CDR3 sequences listed, approximately 49% are singletons. The sample comprised CD4+ T cells from blood, cultured in vitro. The source of these receptors is a human donor who had recovered from COVID-19.

The J gene is TRBJ1-6, the V gene TRBV7-2, with TRBD1 matching 7 bases. CDR1 is SGHTA and CDR2 is FQGNSA in the germline V gene. V was clipped by 5 bases and J by 14 bases; unmatched bases: 15. The CDR3 runs 15 residues. Here the CDR3 reads CASSSSGTAGATLHF. The CDR3 DNA sequence: TGTGCCAGCAGCAGCTCCGGGACAGCCGGTGCAACCCTCCACTTT.

This clonotype was counted only a few times. The V and J genes are TRBV6-5 and TRBJ1-5; D gene uncertain. The germline CDR1 and CDR2 sequences are MNHEY and SVGAGI. The CDR3 contains 14 residues. Trimming took off 2 bases at V and 8 bases at J, with 13 bases between the two ends. CDR3: CASSYEEGLKPQHF. In DNA form, the CDR3 reads TGTGCCAGCAGTTACGAGGAGGGTCTAAAGCCCCAGCATTTT.

The sample holds a few counts of this clonotype. This sequence joins TRBV6-5 and TRBJ2-3; D unresolved. The germline CDR1 and CDR2 sequences are MNHEY and SVGAGI. The ends were cut back, 0 bases at V and 2 bases at J, with 9 bases in the middle. The CDR3 is 15 residues long. The CDR3 coding sequence is TGTGCCAGCAGTTACTCGTCCACCTACACAGATACGCAGTATTTT. Amino acids: CASSYSSTYTDTQYF.

The rearrangement uses TRBV30 and TRBJ2-3; D remains ambiguous. The CDR3 runs to 11 residues. Germline V gene sequence: CDR1 GTSNPN, CDR2 SVGIG (reference sequence). Deletions cut 1 base from V and 5 bases from J, with 4 bases between. The CDR3 region is CAWSAKDTQYF. CDR3 nucleotides: TGTGCCTGGAGTGCCAAAGATACGCAGTATTTT.

This clonotype has just a few counts. The rearrangement joins TRBV15 to TRBJ2-1; D might be TRBD1 (7 bases). In germline, CDR1 is LNHNV, CDR2 YYDKDF (reference sequence). V lost 1 base and J lost 7, with 26 bases in between. The CDR3 runs to 19 residues. The CDR3 here is CATSRGQGGRDRPYNEQFF. The CDR3 region has the DNA TGTGCCACCAGCAGAGGCCAGGGGGGCCGGGACAGACCTTATAATGAGCAGTTCTTC.

The V call is TRBV7-2, the J call TRBJ1-1; D unresolved. The length of the CDR3 is 13 residues. Germline V gene lookup returns CDR1 SGHTA and CDR2 FQGNSA. V was cut by 3 bases and J by 1 base, with 6 bases left in between. The CDR3 bases are TGTGCCAGCAGCTTCCCTGGGAACACTGAAGCTTTCTTT. Its protein product is CASSFPGNTEAFF.

V is TRBV28 and J is TRBJ2-7, with a weak D call TRBD1 (6 bases). CDR1 is MDHEN and CDR2 is SYDVKM in the germline V gene. The CDR3 runs 15 residues. Deletions cut 7 bases from V and 0 bases from J, with 16 bases between. The CDR3, as DNA: TGTGCCAGCAATCTCCCGGGACATAGCTCCTACGAGCAGTACTTC. Amino acids: CASNLPGHSSYEQYF.

The chain is built from TRBV19 and TRBJ1-1, with D perhaps TRBD1 (6 bases). This CDR3 has 13 residues. CDR1 LNHDA and CDR2 SQIVND come from the germline V gene (reference sequence). Trimming took 6 bases from V and 11 from J, leaving 19 bases between them. Here the CDR3 reads CASRMDRYFEAFF. The CDR3 bases are TGTGCCAGTAGGATGGACAGATACTTTGAGGCTTTCTTT.

The chain combines TRBV19 with TRBJ1-2, with 7 bases fitting TRBD1. Trimming cost V 6 bases and J 7 bases; bases outside gene matches: 17. This CDR3 is built from 16 residues. Germline values: CDR1 LNHDA, CDR2 SQIVND (reference sequence). DNA for the CDR3: TGTGCCAGTAGCAAAACACAGGGGCTCGGAATCGGTGGCTACACCTTC. This sequence encodes CASSKTQGLGIGGYTF.

The sample holds a few counts of this clonotype. In DNA, the CDR3 is TGCAGTGCTAGCGAGGCAGCGGAACCTTATGGCTACACCTTC. This codes for CSASEAAEPYGYTF. The rearrangement joins TRBV20-1 to TRBJ1-2; D gene unclear. Germline-derived CDR1 and CDR2 are DFQATT and SNEGSKA (reference sequence). The CDR3 is made up of 14 amino acids. Trimming left V 3 bases short and J 5 bases short, with 16 bases between.

V and J are TRBV27 and TRBJ2-1; the D is unclear. This CDR3 is built from 17 residues. The V gene's germline CDR1 is MNHEY and CDR2 SMNVEV (reference sequence). The V end lost 6 bases, the J end lost 0 bases, and 18 bases lay between the germline ends. CDR3 in DNA: TGTGCCAGCAGCAGATCCTTTTTGGCGAGCTCCTACAATGAGCAGTTCTTC. It translates to CASSRSFLASSYNEQFF.